This T cell receptor beta chain was captured in a study of graft-versus-host responses after intestinal transplantation. CDR3 size: 14 residues. Germline V gene sequence: CDR1 MNHNY, CDR2 SVGAGI (reference sequence). With V trimmed by 8 bases and J by 1 base, 6 bases remained unmatched. As concerns this clone: As yet, its antigen is unknown.

Method: immunoSEQ multiplex PCR; TCRdb's copy keeps in-frame clones and lacks some. The data hold more than 65,000 clones, with 85% to 95% observed a single time. This rearrangement joins TRBV6-6 to TRBJ1-1, with 8 bases matching TRBD1. The material was unstimulated CD8+ T cells sorted from spleen or lymph node cells, obtained before transplant. This receptor was identified in a human donor who was the organ donor for an intestinal transplant. The CDR3 DNA reads TGTGCCAGCGACGGACAGGGACGGAACACTGAAGCTTTCTTT. Its translation: CASDGQGRNTEAFF.